What follows describes a single T cell receptor (beta chain). Using its own MiXCR run on the 5' RACE reads, TCRdb lists one record per CDR3 protein. The sample holds a few hundred thousand distinct CDR3 sequences, approximately 8% seen once. The data were obtained in a study of identical twins. The data were also submitted as part of a second study, on yellow fever vaccine responses in identical twins.

The sequenced sample was memory (CD45RO+) T cells sorted from blood. The origin of this receptor is a woman aged 18-30 years in good health.

The CDR3 region has the DNA TGTGCCAGCAGCTTGCTGGGGGCGTTGAACACTGAAGCTTTCTTT. Protein: CASSLLGALNTEAFF. The chain couples TRBV5-6 to TRBJ1-1; a possible D gene is TRBD1 (6 bases). Looked up from germline, CDR1 is SGHDT and CDR2 is YYEEEE. V was clipped by 1 base and J by 0 bases, with 10 bases between them. The CDR3 length is 15 residues.